This TCR beta chain was captured in a study of regulatory T cells in long-lasting Graves disease (TCRdb year 2021). As for the study more broadly: In the newly diagnosed Graves' disease group, patients had been taking antithyroid drugs for less than 3 months. A total of roughly 35 samples underwent TCR sequencing: some 13 from persistent and about 20 from newly diagnosed Graves' disease patients. The study took place in China and was registered as a clinical trial. Patients with persistent Graves' disease were compared with patients with newly diagnosed Graves' disease using TCR sequencing and RNA sequencing of peripheral blood. Paper-wide results and their limitations: Sequencing and analysis were restricted to the TCR beta chain. Lower TCR Shannon entropy and fewer highly expanded clones were observed in persistent Graves' disease patients than in newly diagnosed patients, which suggested clonal expansion. The authors noted that the small sample size was a limitation that may lower accuracy. Persistent patients shared more public clonotypes among themselves (around 3,000) than newly diagnosed patients did (more than 850). Only peripheral blood was studied, because thyroid tissue, the primary lesion, was inaccessible. Preferential use of TRBV28, TRBJ1-2 and TRBJ2-5 was observed in persistent disease, whereas TRBV20-1 and TRBJ2-1 were favored in newly diagnosed disease.

This clonotype has a count of ten or more. Its cognate antigen has yet to be identified. Nothing much larger sits one base from this clone, and base qualities are not available. From the cysteine up to the phenylalanine, the CDR3 has a length of 15 residues. The retained sequence is limited to the CDR3, 45 bases, with the frame set at the first base. The CDR1 and CDR2 encoded by the germline V gene (reference sequence) are DFQATT and SNEGSKA. V sheds 0 bases and J sheds 4 bases, leaving 13 bases between their ends. The meaning of the sample's time point label: newly diagnosed GD, antithyroid drugs for less than 3 months. For both TCR sequencing and RNA sequencing, RNA was extracted from PBMCs in TRIzol. The diagnosis of Graves' disease followed American Thyroid Association guidelines. Patients were recruited from an endocrinology department in Xi'an, China. Each patient gave approximately 9.7 milliliters of peripheral blood, collected in an EDTA anticoagulant tube. Ficoll Paque Plus density gradient separation was used to isolate PBMCs, and no further T cell sorting was performed. An Agilent 2100 Bioanalyzer and agarose gel were used to assess RNA quality, and a NanoDrop 2000 was used to measure RNA concentration.

Libraries were made using multiplex PCR. TCRdb shows the sequencer as Illumina HiSeq 4000. TCR beta libraries were built with iRepertoire HTBI primers and Arm-PCR amplification of CDR3 regions. Before sequencing, the PCR products went through gel purification. In the paper's pipeline: Across samples, roughly 60 TRBV and 13 to 15 TRBJ segments were identified and used for gene usage analysis of CDR3 amino acid clonotypes. COPE and FqMerger were used to merge the filtered high-quality paired reads into contigs. BLAST was used to align contigs to the IMGT TRBV, TRBD and TRBJ reference genes, and CDR3 was defined following IMGT. Highly expanded clones were defined as clonotypes with a frequency above 0.1%. Repertoire diversity was measured by Shannon entropy, and V-J evenness by the Gini coefficient. Clonotypes shared by more than one individual were considered public. The public reads were quality trimmed at Q25 with fastp and then assembled into clones with MiXCR by TCRdb, keeping productive beta chains. Rows with a matching CDR3 protein are joined into one entry that keeps the most common DNA and genes. The V and J calls reflect TCRdb's pipeline rather than the authors' work. The sample table records 400,000 to 500,000 distinct CDR3 sequences; more than 13% of these occur just once. The ten largest clones capture 16% of the sample.

This same sample was also taken into another study, of T cells in Graves' hyperthyroidism and ophthalmopathy. Drawing on the second study: Stable Graves' hyperthyroidism was defined as the absence of progression to ophthalmopathy over 18 months of follow-up. Hyperthyroidism patients were newly diagnosed, with disease duration under 2 months, and aged 18 to 65 years. Patients with uncontrolled infections, other autoimmune diseases, pregnancy or lactation were excluded. Diagnoses relied on clinical symptoms, serum thyroxine and TRAb, thyroid ultrasound and orbital computed tomography. The first round of RT-PCR for the TCR CDR3 was performed with the HTBI primer set and the Qiagen OneStep RT-PCR kit. Blood samples also contained most of the expanded thyroid clonotypes (frequency above 0.001), which suggests that blood repertoires may reflect thyroid immune responses. A 13 V-J signature model separated ophthalmopathy from stable hyperthyroidism, with around 88% sensitivity and just under 84% specificity in cross-validation and 80%/75% in testing. During validation, the model predicted progression to ophthalmopathy a median of approximately 6 months ahead of onset, with more than 55% sensitivity and under 85% specificity. To identify TCR V-J signatures that set the groups apart, the researchers used a discovery cohort of about a hundred patients, made up of 43 with Graves' ophthalmopathy and around 58 with stable Graves' hyperthyroidism. Prospective prediction of ophthalmopathy was tested in an independent validation cohort of approximately 18 hyperthyroidism patients and around 16 patients who later progressed to ophthalmopathy. The roughly 91 discovery patients were randomly divided into training and test sets at a 7:3 ratio. The study also compared thyroid tissue and blood T-cell repertoires from about six Graves' hyperthyroidism patients. After blood sampling, hyperthyroidism patients were treated with methimazole at a starting dose of 30 mg daily, and ophthalmopathy patients were treated with high-dose intravenous methylprednisolone. Libraries were constructed in a second round of multiplex PCR, after which size selection and purification were carried out. Sequencing of the libraries was done on an Illumina HiSeq2000 using paired-end 100 bp reads. SOAPnuke was used to process the raw data, removing reads that contained adapters or uncalled bases, had a mean Phred below 15, or lacked an exact match to the constant primer or identifier. High-quality paired reads were merged with COPE v1.2.5, and unique nucleotide sequences were defined as clonotypes. MiTCR v1.1 was used to align the clonotypes against IMGT TRBV, TRBD and TRBJ reference segments. Only V-J combinations with frequency above 0.0001, covering roughly 99% of repertoires, were analysed. The TCS score was defined as F50 (clonal expansion) divided by E x V (chaos), with BLOSUM62-based TCRdist calculated between CDR3 peptides within each V-J. Welch's t-statistics and random forest reduced around 520 V-J features to roughly 13, which were used in a naive Bayes classifier (R e1071). Sample size was not statistically predetermined, and investigators were not blinded to group allocation. The paper reports TCR Vbeta CDR3 sequencing of approximately 130 peripheral blood samples: 40 to 45 ophthalmopathy, some 80 hyperthyroidism and about 17 progressor patients.

Material: peripheral blood mononuclear cells (PBMCs), obtained at new diagnosis, from a patient treated with antithyroid drugs. The receptor comes from a woman aged 25 to 39 with Graves disease. Donor details come from another sample of the same person, matched by shared clones. Here the chain combines TRBV20-1 and TRBJ1-5; TRBD1 is a weak D gene call, 6 bases matching. The DNA sequence is TGCAGTGCTAGAGATGACGGCAGGGGAAATCAGCCCCAGCATTTT. This gives the protein CSARDDGRGNQPQHF.